This T cell receptor beta chain was identified in a study of blood T cell repertoires in COVID-19. Overall study context: Material from acute and convalescent COVID-19 was sourced from the United States, Italy and Spain. PBMCs, B-cell-depleted T cells, or T cells were the source of the cDNA or gDNA that made up the material.

V shed 6 bases and J shed 7 bases, with 25 bases lying between them. The germline V gene encodes CDR1 LNHDA and CDR2 SQIVND (reference sequence). The CDR3 loop spans 18 amino acids. Per the authors' pipeline: Reference gene primer amplification in the assay estimated nucleated cell counts. The repertoire was sequenced with immunoSEQ multiplex PCR; TCRdb's copy has only in-frame clones and lacks some. D and trimming were read from the DNA, whereas the V and J calls and clone size are those reported in that table. The sample has some 130,000 clones; roughly 79% are singletons. The sample was peripheral blood. The origin of this receptor is a woman aged 60-75 years with active or convalescent COVID-19. The genes are TRBV19 and TRBJ1-6; D is perhaps TRBD1 (5 bases). CDR3 loop: CASSIISSTWTSNSPLHF. CDR3 nucleotide sequence: TGTGCCAGTAGCATTATTTCCTCAACCTGGACAAGCAATTCACCCCTCCACTTT.